This T cell receptor beta chain was identified during a study of preoperative IRX-2 immunotherapy in early breast cancer. The CDR3 covers 14 residues. Losses at the gene ends were 6 bases for V and 8 bases for J; bases not matched to a gene: 5. CDR1 and CDR2 from the germline V gene are SGHRS and YFSETQ. Here immunoSEQ multiplex PCR was the method, and the copy in TCRdb shows in-frame clones only, minus some. The sample carries 35,000 to 45,000 clones, roughly 77% recorded once. As to treatment: preoperative locoregional IRX-2 cytokine immunotherapy. Samples came from a phase Ib trial of preoperative locoregional IRX-2 cytokine immunotherapy.

This sequence was found in a human donor with breast cancer. The sample here was tumor tissue, taken after IRX-2 immunotherapy. The chain couples TRBV5-1 to TRBJ2-1; 13 bases line up with TRBD2. This chain's CDR3 is CASKLAGGVDEQFF. DNA of the CDR3: TGCGCCAGCAAACTAGCGGGAGGGGTGGATGAGCAGTTCTTC.